This T cell receptor (beta chain) was found in a study of T cell responses to AZD1222 COVID-19 vaccine. Germline V gives CDR1 SGHDN, CDR2 FVKESK. The CDR3 length is 17 residues. V lost 0 bases and J lost 4; bases outside the gene matches: 11. Notes on the study in general: Recipients of two AZD1222 doses showed rising Spike-specific TCR breadth and depth.

About this clone itself: The antigen remains undetermined.

Profiling relied on immunoSEQ multiplex PCR, and the TCRdb table lists in-frame clones only, not all of them. The sample includes around 120,000 clones, around 84% of them seen just once. V is TRBV14 and J is TRBJ2-5, with 7 bases matching TRBD2. This receptor was identified in an adult who received the AZD1222 COVID-19 vaccine. The specimen comprised peripheral blood, sampled 28 days after the second AZD1222 dose. The CDR3 region is CASSQDYGLAARETQYF. The CDR3, as DNA: TGTGCCAGCAGCCAAGATTACGGGCTAGCGGCGAGAGAGACCCAGTACTTC.